This passage covers 20 T cell receptor beta chains from one sample sequenced in a study of cytomegalovirus exposure and HLA in healthy donors. Primers included in the PCR were 60 Vbeta and 13 Jbeta primers. The assay was immunoSEQ multiplex PCR, and TCRdb's table has in-frame clones only and misses some. The sample table sets out about 55,000 clones. Sequenced material: PBMCs. Source of these receptors: a man aged 50 or older in good health and CMV-seropositive.

The chain employs TRBV5-1 and TRBJ2-7; TRBD2 matches 12 bases. This CDR3 region has 18 residues. Germline V gives CDR1 SGHRS, CDR2 YFSETQ. Trimming at V came to 0 bases and at J to 0 bases, leaving 7 bases not matched to a gene. Here the CDR3 reads CASSLGLAGAFSSYEQYF. The CDR3 DNA is TGCGCCAGCAGCTTGGGACTAGCGGGAGCCTTTAGCTCCTACGAGCAGTACTTC.

The genes are TRBV4-1 and TRBJ2-1; 10 nucleotides match TRBD2. Germline V lookup: CDR1 MGHRA, CDR2 YSYEKL. The CDR3 contains 19 residues. The V segment lost 5 bases and the J segment 0 bases; nucleotides outside the gene matches: 13. The CDR3 DNA sequence: TGCGCCAGCAGCTATCAAGGACTAGCGGAGTCCAGCTCCTACAATGAGCAGTTCTTC. It is translated as CASSYQGLAESSSYNEQFF.

The V call is TRBV14, the J call TRBJ2-3, with TRBD2 matching over 7 bases. J gave up 5 bases and V 4 bases, and 9 bases lay outside the gene matches. The CDR3 length is 15 residues. Germline lookup yields CDR1 SGHDN and CDR2 FVKESK. The CDR3 loop is CASSRGSTEGDTQYF. The CDR3 DNA is TGTGCCAGCAGCCGCGGGAGTACTGAGGGAGATACGCAGTATTTT.

The CDR3 protein is CASETIDRSLLYEQYF. The CDR3 coding sequence is TGTGCCAGCGAAACCATAGACAGGAGTCTTCTCTACGAGCAGTACTTC. V is TRBV27 and J is TRBJ2-7; D is perhaps TRBD1 (6 bases). The CDR3 has 16 amino acids. V was cut by 8 bases and J by 3 bases, with 23 bases left in between. CDR1 is MNHEY, CDR2 SMNVEV, per germline (reference sequence).

J is TRBJ1-1 and V is TRBV28, with 7 bases lining up with TRBD1. Looked up from germline, CDR1 is MDHEN and CDR2 is SYDVKM. The J segment lost 10 bases and the V segment lost 6 bases, leaving 8 bases of the junction unmatched. The CDR3 contains 12 residues. This chain's CDR3 is CASSLGDRGAFF. CDR3 bases: TGTGCCAGCAGCCTAGGGGACAGAGGAGCTTTCTTT.

The chain uses TRBV19 and TRBJ2-7, with TRBD2 identical over 10 bases. Germline V gives CDR1 LNHDA, CDR2 SQIVND (reference sequence). With 4 bases clipped from V and 2 bases from J, the junction kept 2 bases outside the gene matches. The CDR3 is 14 amino acids. The CDR3 nucleotides are TGTGCCAGTAGTACTAGCGGGAGACCCTACGAGCAGTACTTC. This translates into CASSTSGRPYEQYF. The full variable domain, in which reference TRBV19 and TRBJ2-7 provide the parts outside the CDR3, is DGGITQSPKYLFRKEGQNVTLSCEQNLNHDAMYWYRQDPGQGLRLIYYSQIVNDFQKGDIAEGYSVSREKKESFPLTVTSAQKNPTAFYLCASSTSGRPYEQYFGPGTRLTVT.

This rearrangement joins TRBV5-4 to TRBJ2-7; 10 bases are a match to TRBD2. With V trimmed by 0 bases and J by 0 bases, 6 bases remained unmatched. This CDR3 is 17 amino acids long. CDR1 and CDR2 from the germline V gene are SGHNT and YYREEE (reference sequence). CDR3 sequence (DNA): TGTGCCAGCAGCTTGGATGGGCCTAGCGGGGGCTCCTACGAGCAGTACTTC. Protein: CASSLDGPSGGSYEQYF.

The chain employs TRBV20-1 and TRBJ2-5, with D possibly TRBD1 on 6 matching bases. Trimming took 4 bases from V and 5 from J, leaving 8 bases between them. The CDR3 consists of 11 residues. Germline CDR1 DFQATT, CDR2 SNEGSKA (reference sequence). The CDR3 region is CSANRGETQYF. The DNA for the CDR3 is TGCAGTGCTAATAGGGGGGAGACCCAGTACTTC.

The chain uses TRBV19 and TRBJ2-1, with 7 bases that match TRBD1. V was clipped by 10 bases and J by 0 bases; unmatched bases: 6. Germline V gene sequence: CDR1 LNHDA, CDR2 SQIVND (reference sequence). This CDR3 spans 14 amino acids. DNA of the CDR3: TGTGCCACAAGGGGGCTGAGCTCCTACAATGAGCAGTTCTTC. Its translation: CATRGLSSYNEQFF. The variable domain in full, with the rest retrieved from reference TRBV19 and TRBJ2-1, is DGGITQSPKYLFRKEGQNVTLSCEQNLNHDAMYWYRQDPGQGLRLIYYSQIVNDFQKGDIAEGYSVSREKKESFPLTVTSAQKNPTAFYLCATRGLSSYNEQFFGPGTRLTVL.

The V and J genes are TRBV14 and TRBJ2-7; 13 bases line up with TRBD2. Unmatched junction bases numbered 5, after V lost 5 bases and J lost 4 bases. This CDR3 is built from 15 residues. Germline V gene lookup returns CDR1 SGHDN and CDR2 FVKESK. This CDR3 reads CASSYRLAGGYEQYF. CDR3 DNA: TGTGCCAGCAGCTACAGACTAGCGGGAGGTTACGAGCAGTACTTC.

The V and J genes are TRBV15 and TRBJ2-7; 7 bases line up with TRBD1. Germline assignment: CDR1 LNHNV and CDR2 YYDKDF (reference sequence). Unmatched junction bases numbered 10, after V lost 5 bases and J lost 6 bases. The CDR3 is 14 residues long. This CDR3 is CATSSGQVTSEQYF. In nucleotides, the CDR3 is TGTGCCACCAGCTCCGGACAGGTCACCAGCGAGCAGTACTTC.

The chain carries TRBV6-4 and TRBJ2-5; 7 bases agree with TRBD1. The CDR3 contains 15 residues. V gave up 3 bases and J gave up 4 bases; unmatched junction bases: 8. The V gene's germline CDR1 is MRHNA and CDR2 SNTAGT. CDR3 loop: CASSERQGWGETQYF. The CDR3 nucleotides read TGTGCCAGCAGTGAACGACAGGGATGGGGAGAGACCCAGTACTTC.

The chain uses TRBV19 and TRBJ2-7; TRBD1 is a possible D gene (6 bases). Per the germline V gene, CDR1 is LNHDA and CDR2 is SQIVND (reference sequence). The CDR3 loop spans 16 amino acids. The ends were cut back, 6 bases at V and 4 bases at J, with 22 bases in the middle. The CDR3 DNA reads TGTGCCAGTAGGCCCTCGGAGACAGGACCAGAATACGAGCAGTACTTC. Residues: CASRPSETGPEYEQYF.

The V and J genes are TRBV28 and TRBJ1-2; D is perhaps TRBD1 (6 bases). Looked up from germline, CDR1 is MDHEN and CDR2 is SYDVKM. CDR3 size: 14 residues. Trimming removed 5 bases from V and 7 bases from J, with 17 bases in between. DNA of the CDR3: TGTGCCAGCAGTGAGACTCGGGACACATCTGGCTACACCTTC. As protein: CASSETRDTSGYTF.

The chain recombines TRBV28 with TRBJ2-7; D may be TRBD1 (6 bases). V lost 2 bases to trimming and J lost 2 bases, with 13 bases between them. Germline CDR1 is MDHEN and CDR2 is SYDVKM. The CDR3 loop spans 15 amino acids. The chain's CDR3 is CASSLMDSPTYEQYF. The CDR3 DNA reads as TGTGCCAGCAGTTTAATGGACAGCCCAACCTACGAGCAGTACTTC.

This chain connects TRBV9 to TRBJ2-2; 10 bases are shared with TRBD2. Germline-derived CDR1 and CDR2 are SGDLS and YYNGEE. V was clipped by 2 bases and J by 5 bases; unmatched bases: 3. This CDR3 comprises 15 residues. The CDR3: CASSVLAGGTGELFF. The CDR3 bases are TGTGCCAGCAGCGTCTTAGCGGGGGGAACCGGGGAGCTGTTTTTT.

V usage is TRBV30 and J usage is TRBJ2-2; D is uncertain. CDR3 length equals 12 residues. The germline V gene has CDR1 GTSNPN and CDR2 SVGIG (reference sequence). The ends were cut back, 2 bases at V and 3 bases at J, with 4 bases in the middle. Here the CDR3 DNA reads TGTGCCTGGAGTCTACACACCGGGGAGCTGTTTTTT. It specifies CAWSLHTGELFF.

The V gene is TRBV5-1, the J gene TRBJ1-4, with 11 nucleotides matching TRBD1. Germline CDR1 and CDR2: SGHRS and YFSETQ. There are 14 residues in the CDR3. Trimming took 4 bases from V and 7 from J; bases not matched to a gene: 3. CDR3: CASSRGQGAEKLFF. For the CDR3, the DNA is TGCGCCAGCAGCCGTGGACAGGGGGCTGAAAAACTGTTTTTT.

The J gene is TRBJ1-1, the V gene TRBV29-1, with TRBD1 identical over 9 bases. V lost 6 bases and J lost 3; bases outside the gene matches: 8. Per germline, CDR1 SQVTM and CDR2 ANQGSEA. The CDR3 spans 14 residues. CDR3 in DNA: TGCAGCGTCCGAAACAGGGGGCTTTACACTGAAGCTTTCTTT. This translates into CSVRNRGLYTEAFF. The variable domain in full, with the rest retrieved from reference TRBV29-1 and TRBJ1-1, is SAVISQKPSRDICQRGTSLTIQCQVDSQVTMMFWYRQQPGQSLTLIATANQGSEATYESGFVIDKFPISRPNLTFSTLTVSNMSPEDSSIYLCSVRNRGLYTEAFFGQGTRLTVV.

The chain recombines TRBV4-1 with TRBJ2-7; TRBD2 matches at 7 bases. This CDR3 is built from 15 residues. The germline CDR1 and CDR2 sequences are MGHRA and YSYEKL. V lost 0 bases, J lost 2 bases, and 4 bases stayed unmatched. This CDR3 reads CASSQDREGPYEQYF. In DNA, the CDR3 is TGCGCCAGCAGCCAAGATAGGGAGGGACCCTACGAGCAGTACTTC.